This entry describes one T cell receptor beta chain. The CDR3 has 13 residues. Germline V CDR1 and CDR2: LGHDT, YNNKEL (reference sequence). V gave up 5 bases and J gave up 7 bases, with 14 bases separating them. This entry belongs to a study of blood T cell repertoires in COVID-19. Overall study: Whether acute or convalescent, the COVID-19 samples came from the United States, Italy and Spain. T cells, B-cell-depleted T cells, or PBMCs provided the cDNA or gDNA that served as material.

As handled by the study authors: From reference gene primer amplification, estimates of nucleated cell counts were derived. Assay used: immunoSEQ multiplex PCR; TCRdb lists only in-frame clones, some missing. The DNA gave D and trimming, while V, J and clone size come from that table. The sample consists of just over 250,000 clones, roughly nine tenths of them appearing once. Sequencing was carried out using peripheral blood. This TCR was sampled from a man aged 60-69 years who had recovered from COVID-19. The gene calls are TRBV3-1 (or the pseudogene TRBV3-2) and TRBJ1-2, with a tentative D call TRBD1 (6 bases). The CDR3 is CASSAQQGTGYTF. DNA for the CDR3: TGTGCCAGCAGCGCACAACAGGGCACTGGCTACACCTTC.